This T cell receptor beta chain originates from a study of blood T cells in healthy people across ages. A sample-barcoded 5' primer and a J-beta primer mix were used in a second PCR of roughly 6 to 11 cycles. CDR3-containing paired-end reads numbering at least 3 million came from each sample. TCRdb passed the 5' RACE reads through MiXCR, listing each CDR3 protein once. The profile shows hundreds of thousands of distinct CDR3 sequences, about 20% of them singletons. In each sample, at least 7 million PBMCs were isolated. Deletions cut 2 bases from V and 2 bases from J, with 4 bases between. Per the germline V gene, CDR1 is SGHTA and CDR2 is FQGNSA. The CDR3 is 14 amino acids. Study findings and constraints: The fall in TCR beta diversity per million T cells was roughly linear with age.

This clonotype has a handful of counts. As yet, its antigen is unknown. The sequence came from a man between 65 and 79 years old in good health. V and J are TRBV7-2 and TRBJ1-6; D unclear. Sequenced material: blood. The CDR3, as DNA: TGTGCCAGCAGCTTATACACCTATAATTCACCCCTCCACTTT. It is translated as CASSLYTYNSPLHF.